The next 10 T cell receptor beta chains were all read from a single sample in a study of blood T cell repertoires in COVID-19. Generated by immunoSEQ multiplex PCR, the TCRdb table keeps only in-frame clones and is missing some. The sample holds nearly 95,000 clones, 87% seen once. Sequences were obtained from peripheral blood. These receptors were taken from an elderly woman with acute or convalescent COVID-19.

This sequence joins TRBV4-1 and TRBJ1-2; D remains ambiguous. Germline CDR1 is MGHRA and CDR2 is YSYEKL. V shed 1 base and J shed 4 bases, with 13 bases lying between them. The CDR3 runs to 15 residues. CDR3 sequence (DNA): TGCGCCAGCAGCCAAGTACCCGGAGGCTTCTATGGCTACACCTTC. It is translated as CASSQVPGGFYGYTF.

The chain couples TRBV11-3 to TRBJ2-7, with a tentative D call TRBD1 (5 bases). The V gene lost 6 bases and the J gene lost 6 bases, with 15 bases spanning the gap. Germline CDR1 SGHNT, CDR2 YENEEA. The CDR3 length is 13 residues. As DNA, the CDR3 is TGTGCCAGCAGGGAGAGAGCAGGGTCCGAGCAGTACTTC. This encodes CASRERAGSEQYF.

The V call is TRBV27, the J call TRBJ1-1, with 8 bases fitting TRBD1. The germline CDR1 and CDR2 sequences are MNHEY and SMNVEV (reference sequence). V was pared by 7 bases and J by 1 base, with 8 bases of the junction left unmatched. The CDR3 is made up of 15 amino acids. The CDR3 is CASTARGQGNTEAFF. CDR3 nucleotide sequence: TGTGCCAGCACCGCCCGAGGACAGGGGAACACTGAAGCTTTCTTT.

The chain links TRBV5-1 to TRBJ1-4, with D possibly TRBD1 on 6 matching bases. This CDR3 spans 15 amino acids. CDR1 SGHRS and CDR2 YFSETQ come from the germline V gene. Between the trimmed V and J ends, which lost 3 bases and 5 bases, there was a span of 14 bases. Written as DNA, the CDR3 is TGCGCCAGCAGCTCTATGATAGGGGGAAATGAAAAACTGTTTTTT. Translation gives CASSSMIGGNEKLFF.

V usage is TRBV7-9 and J usage is TRBJ1-1; 8 bases agree with TRBD1. Germline CDR1 SEHNR, CDR2 FQNEAQ (reference sequence). The ends lost 6 bases at V and 1 base at J; junction bases unmatched: 4. The CDR3 runs 14 residues. The CDR3 DNA follows: TGTGCCAGCAGGGTGACAGGGGAGAACACTGAAGCTTTCTTT. The encoded protein is CASRVTGENTEAFF. Together with reference TRBV7-9 and TRBJ1-1, the CDR3 gives the full variable domain: DTGVSQNPRHKITKRGQNVTFRCDPISEHNRLYWYRQTLGQGPEFLTYFQNEAQLEKSRLLSDRFSAERPKGSFSTLEIQRTEQGDSAMYLCASRVTGENTEAFFGQGTRLTVV.

The rearrangement links TRBV10-2 to TRBJ2-7, with TRBD1 as a possible D gene (7 bases). V shed 10 bases and J shed 1 base, with 17 bases lying between them. CDR1 is WSHSY and CDR2 is SAAADI in the germline V gene. The CDR3 covers 14 residues. CDR3 bases: TGCGCCACGGCCGGCCAGGGGGGATCCTACGAGCAGTACTTC. Encoded protein: CATAGQGGSYEQYF.

The rearrangement joins TRBV6-5 to TRBJ2-2, with 7 positions matching TRBD1. The length of the CDR3 is 15 residues. CDR1 is MNHEY, CDR2 SVGAGI, per germline. V was pared by 5 bases and J by 4 bases, with 7 bases of the junction left unmatched. Written as DNA, the CDR3 is TGTGCCAGCAGTCGGACAGGTCCGAGCACCGGGGAGCTGTTTTTT. Amino acids: CASSRTGPSTGELFF.

This chain links TRBV6-2 or TRBV6-3 with TRBJ2-1; D perhaps matches TRBD2 (6 bases). Germline V lookup: CDR1 MNHEY, CDR2 SVGEGT. The CDR3 consists of 17 residues. V lost 5 bases, J lost 2 bases, and 19 bases lay in between. The DNA of the CDR3 is TGTGCCAGCAGTGGACGTCCGGGGGTATTTACCTACAATGAGCAGTTCTTC. Amino acid sequence: CASSGRPGVFTYNEQFF.

CDR3 loop: CASRPSGGVTYNEQFF. CDR3 nucleotide sequence: TGTGCCAGCAGACCTAGCGGGGGGGTCACCTACAATGAGCAGTTCTTC. The chain employs TRBV6-2 or TRBV6-3 and TRBJ2-1; 12 positions agree with TRBD2. The CDR3 runs 16 residues. J gave up 2 bases and V 6 bases, and 5 bases lay outside the gene matches. Germline V gives CDR1 MNHEY, CDR2 SVGEGT.

The rearrangement links TRBV6-5 to TRBJ2-7, with 7 bases fitting TRBD2. Trimming cost V 0 bases and J 4 bases; bases outside gene matches: 6. This CDR3 comprises 15 residues. The germline V gene encodes CDR1 MNHEY and CDR2 SVGAGI. The CDR3 sequence: CASSYSRGGGYEQYF. For the CDR3, the DNA is TGTGCCAGCAGTTACTCGAGGGGCGGGGGATACGAGCAGTACTTC.